Described below is a single TCR beta chain sequence and its context. The table came from immunoSEQ multiplex PCR; TCRdb's copy has only in-frame clones and leaves some out. The repertoire holds 250,000 to 350,000 clones, with around 84% as singletons. The source of the sample is a study of blood T cell repertoires in COVID-19. For recovered donors of Cohort 3, there were two negative PCRs, clearance, or symptom resolution. The sequence was obtained from a woman between 45 and 60 years old who had recovered from COVID-19. Sequencing used PBMCs or T cells enriched from blood (not recorded which).

The CDR3 protein is CASSQGALPQPDTQYF. The DNA for the CDR3 is TGCGCCAGCAGCCAAGGGGCGTTACCACAGCCAGATACGCAGTATTTT. The genes are TRBV4-3 and TRBJ2-3; D gene uncertain. From germline, CDR1 is LGHNA and CDR2 YSLEER. Trimming removed 1 base from V and 4 bases from J, with 15 bases in between. CDR3 length equals 16 residues.